The next 30 T cell receptor beta chains were all read from a single sample in a study of T cell clonality in common variable immunodeficiency. These receptors' antigens are unknown. The study's findings and limits: Common variable immunodeficiency TCR beta sequences reportedly had fewer deletions and N-nucleotide insertions.

Method: immunoSEQ multiplex PCR; TCRdb's copy keeps in-frame clones and lacks some. This sample has about 20,000 clones, each found more than once. Sequenced: peripheral blood mononuclear cells. These receptors were taken from a human donor with common variable immunodeficiency.

This clone came up a few times. The CDR3 extends 3 residues past the end of the read, so its final part is completed from the germline J gene. The chain employs TRBV7-2 and TRBJ2-5; 9 bases fit TRBD1. CDR3 length: 14 residues. V was clipped by 3 bases and J by 5 bases; unmatched bases: 4. Germline assignment: CDR1 SGHTA and CDR2 FQGNSA. The CDR3 bases that were read are TGTGCCAGCAGCTTCATAGACAGGGGGGAGACC. This gives the protein CASSFIDRGET. The CDR3 in its entirety is CASSFIDRGETQYF.

To note about this clone: The CDR3 extends 3 residues past the end of the read, so its final part is completed from the germline J gene. The chain has TRBV19 and TRBJ2-2; tentatively, D is TRBD2 (6 bases). Deletions cut 7 bases from V and 1 base from J, with 10 bases between. Germline V CDR1 and CDR2: LNHDA, SQIVND (reference sequence). This CDR3 has 14 residues. CDR3 DNA (partial): TGTGCCAGTAAGGGGACTGGGAACACCGGGGAG. Protein product: CASKGTGNTGE. The full CDR3 sequence reads CASKGTGNTGELFF.

This clone was seen a handful of times. The CDR3 is cut off 3 residues early in the read; its end comes from the germline J gene. V and J are TRBV7-3 and TRBJ2-1, with a possible D match to TRBD2 (5 bases). This CDR3 spans 11 amino acids. The germline V gene has CDR1 SGHTA and CDR2 FQGTGA. The V gene lost 5 bases and the J gene lost 8 bases, with 7 bases spanning the gap. The CDR3 here is CASSLGDEQFF. CDR3 bases read: TGTGCCAGCAGCCTCGGGGATGAG.

Remarks on this clone: The CDR3 extends 3 residues past the end of the read, so its final part is completed from the germline J gene. The rearrangement uses TRBV6-2 or TRBV6-3 and TRBJ1-1; tentative D call: TRBD1 (5 bases). The CDR3 consists of 13 residues. The germline gives CDR1 MNHEY, CDR2 SVGEGT. Trimming left V 5 bases short and J 2 bases short, with 9 bases between. The CDR3 bases that were read are TGTGCCAGCAGTCCACAGGTTAACACTGAA. Translated, it gives CASSPQVNTE. The full CDR3 is CASSPQVNTEAFF.

A word on this clone: The CDR3 end lies 3 residues beyond the end of the read and is filled in from the germline J gene. This sequence joins TRBV20-1 and TRBJ2-3; D ambiguous. The CDR3 spans 16 residues. Per germline, CDR1 DFQATT and CDR2 SNEGSKA (reference sequence). V was clipped by 0 bases and J by 2 bases, with 15 bases between them. The DNA read from the CDR3 is TGCAGTGCTAGAGATCTAGAAACAATCCCCACAGATACG. Translated: CSARDLETIPTDT. The whole CDR3 reads CSARDLETIPTDTQYF.

Concerning this clone itself: The CDR3 end is not reached by the read, which stops 3 residues before it; the germline J gene fills it in. The rearrangement joins TRBV19 to TRBJ1-2; D unresolved. Germline assignment: CDR1 LNHDA and CDR2 SQIVND (reference sequence). The CDR3 runs to 13 residues. V was clipped by 10 bases and J by 0 bases, with 12 bases between them. The DNA read from the CDR3 is TGTGCCACTCAGTACAGCCCTAACTATGGC. This sequence encodes CATQYSPNYG. The CDR3 reads in full as CATQYSPNYGYTF.

Turning to this clone: With the read ending 3 residues before the CDR3 end, the germline J gene is used to fill in that end. The chain carries TRBV30 and TRBJ2-7; weak D call: TRBD1 (6 bases). CDR1 GTSNPN and CDR2 SVGIG come from the germline V gene (reference sequence). V dropped 5 bases and J dropped 0 bases, with 14 bases sitting between them. The CDR3 contains 14 residues. CDR3 DNA, as far as it was read: TGTGCCTGGGGCCGGGACATCCCCTCCTACGAG. Translated, it gives CAWGRDIPSYE. The full CDR3 reads CAWGRDIPSYEQYF.

This clone was counted between two and nine times. The read stops 3 residues short of the end of the CDR3; the missing end is completed from the germline J gene. This sequence joins TRBV7-2 and TRBJ2-2, with 7 bases aligning to TRBD2. With 5 bases clipped from V and 6 bases from J, the junction kept 9 bases outside the gene matches. CDR1 SGHTA and CDR2 FQGNSA come from the germline V gene. The CDR3 runs 15 residues. CDR3 DNA, as far as it was read: TGTGCCAGCAGCACCCAGACTAGCTTGGCCGGGGAG. Protein product: CASSTQTSLAGE. The whole CDR3 is CASSTQTSLAGELFF.

On this clone itself: Sequencing ends 3 residues short of the CDR3 end; the germline J gene provides the rest. The rearrangement uses TRBV2 and TRBJ2-7, with TRBD2 as a possible D gene (6 bases). V lost 6 bases to trimming and J lost 6 bases, with 21 bases between them. CDR1 and CDR2 (germline): SNHLY, FYNNEI. CDR3 size: 15 residues. The CDR3: CASRGEIGLSFEQYF. The DNA read from the CDR3 is TGTGCCAGCAGGGGGGAGATCGGACTAAGCTTCGAG.

To note about this clone: The CDR3 goes on 3 residues after the read ends, and that part is filled in from the germline J gene. This chain links TRBV7-3 with TRBJ2-5, with D maybe TRBD2 (6 bases). The CDR3 consists of 18 residues. CDR1 SGHTA and CDR2 FQGTGA come from the germline V gene. V was cut by 2 bases and J by 3 bases, with 22 bases left in between. This CDR3 is CASSLWSRQRRGEETQYF. The sequenced part of the CDR3 DNA is TGTGCCAGCAGCTTATGGTCGAGGCAGAGGAGGGGTGAAGAGACC.

This clone has a handful of counts. The read terminates 3 residues before the CDR3 end, so the remaining end is supplied by the germline J gene. The V call is TRBV5-1, the J call TRBJ2-7, with 7 bases aligning to TRBD2. With V trimmed by 3 bases and J by 3 bases, 12 bases remained unmatched. The germline V gene has CDR1 SGHRS and CDR2 YFSETQ. This CDR3 comprises 16 residues. Partial CDR3 DNA: TGCGCCAGCAGCTCGCTTCGGCGGGAGAGTCACTACGAG. Its protein product is CASSSLRRESHYE. Given in full, the CDR3 is CASSSLRRESHYEQYF. Using reference TRBV5-1 and TRBJ2-7 for the parts outside the CDR3, the full variable domain is KAGVTQTPRYLIKTRGQQVTLSCSPISGHRSVSWYQQTPGQGLQFLFEYFSETQRNKGNFPGRFSGRQFSNSRSEMNVSTLELGDSALYLCASSSLRRESHYEQYFGPGTRLTVT.

This clone was counted a few times. Read coverage stops 3 residues before the CDR3 terminus; the germline J gene supplies the remainder. This chain joins TRBV19 and TRBJ2-7, with a tentative D call TRBD1 (5 bases). The CDR3 extends over 13 amino acids. CDR1 and CDR2 from the germline V gene are LNHDA and SQIVND (reference sequence). Trimming stripped 5 bases from V and 2 bases from J, with 10 bases between. The CDR3: CASSFRATYEQYF. The sequenced CDR3 bases are TGTGCCAGTAGTTTCAGGGCTACCTACGAG.

In this sample, this clone turned up a few times. Read coverage stops 3 residues before the CDR3 terminus; the germline J gene supplies the remainder. The J gene is TRBJ2-5, the V gene TRBV7-2; 7 bases agree with TRBD2. J lost 1 base, V lost 4 bases, and 6 bases had no gene match. CDR1 and CDR2 (germline): SGHTA, FQGNSA. This CDR3 is 15 amino acids long. Here the CDR3 reads CASSSLGTIQETQYF. The part of the CDR3 DNA that was read is TGTGCCAGCAGCTCCCTCGGGACTATCCAAGAGACC.

As regards this clone: The read halts 3 residues ahead of the CDR3 end, with the missing end drawn from the germline J gene. This chain uses TRBV2 with TRBJ2-5; D is ambiguous. Trimming took 9 bases from V and 5 from J, leaving 10 bases between them. The CDR3 has 11 amino acids. Germline CDR1 and CDR2: SNHLY and FYNNEI. CDR3 region: CARKNGETQYF. The CDR3 DNA, read in part, is TGTGCCAGGAAGAACGGGGAGACC.

About this clone itself: The read ends 3 residues shy of where the CDR3 ends; the end is completed using the germline J gene. V usage is TRBV19 and J usage is TRBJ1-5, with 10 bases matching TRBD1. V dropped 2 bases and J dropped 4; count of bases not matched to a gene: 5. Germline CDR1 LNHDA, CDR2 SQIVND (reference sequence). This CDR3 is 16 amino acids long. The CDR3 here is CASSIRQGAGNQPQHF. Incomplete CDR3 DNA: TGTGCCAGTAGTATAAGACAGGGGGCGGGAAATCAGCCC.

Note on this clone: The CDR3 is cut off 3 residues early in the read; its end comes from the germline J gene. This chain links TRBV7-9 with TRBJ1-2; a weak D match, TRBD1 (6 bases). Germline V gene data show CDR1 as SEHNR and CDR2 as FQNEAQ (reference sequence). The V and J ends lost 5 bases and 6 bases respectively, with 10 bases between them. This CDR3 has 12 amino acids. The CDR3 reads CASSTGTHGYTF. The sequenced part of the CDR3 DNA is TGTGCCAGCAGCACCGGGACACATGGC.

The CDR3 DNA, read in part, is TGTGCCAGTAGCCAACAGGTCAATCAGCCC. Amino acids: CASSQQVNQP. The entire CDR3 sequence reads CASSQQVNQPQHF. This sequence joins TRBV19 and TRBJ1-5; the D gene is possibly TRBD1 (5 bases). The CDR3 end falls 3 residues outside the read, so it is completed with the germline J gene. CDR3 size: 13 residues. V lost 6 bases to trimming and J lost 3 bases, with 9 bases between them. Germline V CDR1 and CDR2: LNHDA, SQIVND (reference sequence).

Worth noting for this clone: The CDR3 extends 3 residues past the end of the read, so its final part is completed from the germline J gene. V gene TRBV18 combines with J gene TRBJ2-3; 7 positions agree with TRBD2. J lost 2 bases, V lost 5 bases, and 4 bases had no gene match. CDR3 length: 14 residues. CDR1 is KGHSH, CDR2 LQKENI, per germline. The covered CDR3 bases are TGTGCCAGCTCAGCGGGGGTTACCACAGATACG. Amino acids: CASSAGVTTDT. The CDR3 as a whole reads CASSAGVTTDTQYF.

On this clone itself: The read ends 3 residues before the CDR3 terminus; that terminus is restored from the germline J gene. The chain carries TRBV7-6 and TRBJ2-5; TRBD2 might be the D (5 bases). The CDR3 length is 14 residues. Germline CDR1 and CDR2: SGHVS and FNYEAQ. Trimming removed 6 bases at V and 5 bases at J, with 16 bases between. The CDR3 here is CASRYPSGEETQYF. The CDR3 bases that were read are TGTGCCAGCAGATACCCGTCCGGGGAGGAGACC.

By frequency in the sample, this clone is medium-sized (0.01 to 0.1%). The DNA ends 3 residues before the CDR3 does, and the rest of the CDR3 is filled in from the germline J gene. The chain uses TRBV7-8 and TRBJ1-5; TRBD1 matches 7 bases. The CDR3 covers 15 residues. The V and J ends lost 4 bases and 2 bases, in that order; junction bases with no gene match: 5. Germline loops: CDR1 SGHVS, CDR2 FQNEAQ. CDR3 region: CASSSAGQGNQPQHF. The sequenced CDR3 bases are TGTGCCAGCAGCTCGGCAGGACAGGGCAATCAGCCC.

The CDR3 reads CASSLDSSTDTQYF. The sequenced part of the CDR3 DNA is TGTGCCAGTAGTTTGGACAGTAGCACAGATACG. V gene TRBV19 combines with J gene TRBJ2-3, with D perhaps matching TRBD1 (6 bases). The DNA ends 3 residues before the CDR3 does, and the rest of the CDR3 is filled in from the germline J gene. Germline values: CDR1 LNHDA, CDR2 SQIVND (reference sequence). V lost 5 bases and J 0 bases, leaving 9 bases between the germline ends. The CDR3 totals 14 residues.

This clone was counted between two and nine times. Coverage ceases 3 residues before the CDR3 finishes, and the germline J gene fills in the end. The genes are TRBV19 and TRBJ2-7; D possibly corresponds to TRBD2 (6 bases). CDR1 is LNHDA, CDR2 SQIVND, per germline (reference sequence). V was pared by 10 bases and J by 5 bases, with 24 bases between. This CDR3 has 15 amino acids. The CDR3 bases that were read are TGTGCCACTACACCGGATGCCCGGGGGACCAACGAG. It yields the protein CATTPDARGTNE. The whole CDR3 reads CATTPDARGTNEQYF.

This clone was picked up a small number of times. The CDR3 end lies 3 residues beyond the end of the read and is filled in from the germline J gene. The genes are TRBV19 and TRBJ1-1; D gene unclear. The CDR3 has 15 residues. From germline, CDR1 is LNHDA and CDR2 SQIVND (reference sequence). Trimming pared 6 bases from V and 1 base from J, leaving 15 bases between. The CDR3 loop reads CASSPAGRQNTEAFF. Partial CDR3 DNA: TGTGCCAGTAGCCCCGCCGGCAGACAGAACACTGAA.

This clone occurred a few times. Incomplete CDR3 DNA: TGTGCCAGCAGCTATTCCACAACTCAGCCC. The encoded protein is CASSYSTTQP. The complete CDR3 protein is CASSYSTTQPQHF. This chain uses TRBV7-6 with TRBJ1-5; D uncertain. The read terminates 3 residues before the CDR3 end, so the remaining end is supplied by the germline J gene. The CDR3 runs to 13 residues. V gave up 4 bases and J gave up 6 bases, with 10 bases separating them. Germline V CDR1 and CDR2: SGHVS, FNYEAQ.

About this clone itself: The read terminates 3 residues before the CDR3 end, so the remaining end is supplied by the germline J gene. This chain links TRBV7-9 with TRBJ2-3; 11 nucleotides align to TRBD2. CDR3 size: 15 residues. Per the germline V gene, CDR1 is SEHNR and CDR2 is FQNEAQ (reference sequence). Trimming removed 5 bases from V and 3 bases from J; junction bases left unmatched: 4. The CDR3 bases that were read are TGTGCCAGCAGCCCGACTAGCGGGATAACAGATACG. It encodes CASSPTSGITDT. The full CDR3 sequence reads CASSPTSGITDTQYF.

This clone was observed a few times. The read terminates 3 residues before the CDR3 end, so the remaining end is supplied by the germline J gene. The chain recombines TRBV7-3 with TRBJ2-1, with 12 bases fitting TRBD2. The CDR3 contains 16 residues. The V and J ends lost 5 bases and 2 bases, in that order; junction bases with no gene match: 4. Germline CDR1 SGHTA, CDR2 FQGTGA. The CDR3 reads CASSHRTSGAYNEQFF. CDR3 DNA, as far as it was read: TGTGCCAGCAGCCACAGGACTAGCGGGGCCTACAATGAG. Full variable domain (missing parts from reference TRBV7-3 and TRBJ2-1): GAGVSQTPSNKVTEKGKYVELRCDPISGHTALYWYRQSLGQGPEFLIYFQGTGAADDSGLPNDRFFAVRPEGSVSTLKIQRTERGDSAVYLCASSHRTSGAYNEQFFGPGTRLTVL.

This clone was picked up a small number of times. The read ends 3 residues shy of where the CDR3 ends; the end is completed using the germline J gene. This chain links TRBV18 with TRBJ1-5, with 10 bases that match TRBD1. The J segment lost 5 bases and the V segment lost 4 bases, leaving 5 bases of the junction unmatched. The CDR3 extends over 15 amino acids. Per the germline V gene, CDR1 is KGHSH and CDR2 is LQKENI. The DNA read from the CDR3 is TGTGCCAGCTCACGAACCGGGACAGGGGATCAGCCC. This encodes CASSRTGTGDQP. The full-length CDR3 reads as CASSRTGTGDQPQHF.

As for this clone: The DNA ends 3 residues before the CDR3 does, and the rest of the CDR3 is filled in from the germline J gene. The chain links TRBV18 to TRBJ2-7; 7 bases agree with TRBD2. Germline-derived CDR1 and CDR2 are KGHSH and LQKENI. The CDR3 is 15 residues long. J was trimmed by 0 bases and V by 6 bases; bases with no gene match: 8. The CDR3 DNA, read in part, is TGTGCCAGCTCGCCGAGCGGGGAGATCTCCTACGAG. Translated, it gives CASSPSGEISYE. Given in full, the CDR3 is CASSPSGEISYEQYF.

This clone occurred a few times. The CDR3 extends 3 residues past the end of the read, so its final part is completed from the germline J gene. The rearrangement uses TRBV2 and TRBJ2-7, with D perhaps TRBD1 (6 bases). Trimming took off 7 bases at V and 3 bases at J, with 16 bases between the two ends. The CDR3 is 14 amino acids. Germline V CDR1 and CDR2: SNHLY, FYNNEI. The CDR3 DNA, read in part, is TGTGCCAGCATATTAAGAGGACAGAGCTACGAG. Its protein is CASILRGQSYE. The CDR3 reads in full as CASILRGQSYEQYF.

Concerning this clone itself: The CDR3 end falls 3 residues outside the read, so it is completed with the germline J gene. The chain joins TRBV19 to TRBJ2-6; D unresolved. CDR3 length: 15 amino acids. Germline CDR1 LNHDA, CDR2 SQIVND (reference sequence). The V gene lost 4 bases and the J gene lost 4 bases, with 11 bases spanning the gap. CDR3 residues: CASSTHSLGANVLTF. The part of the CDR3 DNA that was read is TGTGCCAGTAGTACCCACAGTTTGGGGGCCAACGTC.